This T cell receptor beta chain came from a study of CD8 T cells in ankylosing spondylitis. Researchers built TCR beta libraries using quantitative 5'-RACE with molecular barcodes. TCRdb analysed the 5' RACE reads with MiXCR anew, one entry per CDR3 protein. The sample lists a few hundred thousand distinct CDR3 sequences; 18% were seen once. Trimming took 5 bases from V and 8 from J, leaving 12 bases between them. The CDR3 consists of 12 residues. The germline V gene has CDR1 SEHNR and CDR2 FQNEAQ (reference sequence). About this clonotype itself: Its antigen is not known.

Broader study findings: Clones tied to disease were said to be significantly enriched in matched ankylosing spondylitis synovial fluid. The authors found the disease-linked clones to be CD8+ and relatively rare in peripheral blood. Earlier authors reported some of these motif variants in reactive arthritis synovial fluid and blood. Roughly eight highly homologous variants made up a TCR beta motif that seemed to typify ankylosing spondylitis blood.

This receptor was taken from a male donor with ankylosing spondylitis. The chain uses TRBV7-9 and TRBJ1-1, with a tentative D call TRBD1 (5 bases). The sequenced sample consisted of blood, either unsorted or a sorted T cell fraction (not recorded which). The CDR3 loop reads CASSPGTAEAFF. The DNA of the CDR3 is TGTGCCAGCAGCCCCGGGACGGCAGAAGCTTTCTTT.